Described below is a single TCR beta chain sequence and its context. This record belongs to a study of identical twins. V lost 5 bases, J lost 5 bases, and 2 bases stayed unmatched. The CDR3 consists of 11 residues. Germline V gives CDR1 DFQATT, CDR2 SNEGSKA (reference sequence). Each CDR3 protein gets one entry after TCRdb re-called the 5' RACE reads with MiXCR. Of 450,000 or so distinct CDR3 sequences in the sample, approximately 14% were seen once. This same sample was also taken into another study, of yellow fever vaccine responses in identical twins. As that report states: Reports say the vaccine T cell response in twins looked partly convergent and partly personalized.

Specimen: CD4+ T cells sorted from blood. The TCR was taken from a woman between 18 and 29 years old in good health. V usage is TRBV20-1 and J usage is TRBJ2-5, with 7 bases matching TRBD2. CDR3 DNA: TGCAGTGCTGGACTAGAGGAGACCCAGTACTTC. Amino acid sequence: CSAGLEETQYF.